A single T cell receptor (beta chain) is shown here with its context. The data were obtained in a study of OX40 agonist ivuxolimab in advanced cancers. This CDR3 region has 15 residues. The germline gives CDR1 MGHDK, CDR2 SYGVNS. V was trimmed by 5 bases and J by 7 bases, leaving 17 bases between them. Only in-frame clones appear in the TCRdb table, and some are missing; sequencing was by immunoSEQ multiplex PCR. Of 60,000 to 80,000 clones detected, around nine tenths appear once; the ten largest clones hold roughly 0.44%. The specimen comprised CD4+ or CD8+ T cells sorted from blood, sampled in a trial of the OX40 agonist ivuxolimab. The source is an adult with an advanced solid tumor such as melanoma, head and neck, liver or kidney cancer. This chain links TRBV25-1 with TRBJ1-4, with D possibly TRBD1 on 5 matching bases. The CDR3 DNA reads as TGTGCCAGCAGTCCTACCCAAGGGGTCGGTGAAAAACTGTTTTTT. Translating it yields CASSPTQGVGEKLFF. Filled out from reference TRBV25-1 and TRBJ1-4, the complete variable domain reads EADIYQTPRYLVIGTGKKITLECSQTMGHDKMYWYQQDPGMELHLIHYSYGVNSTEKGDLSSESTVSRIRTEHFPLTLESARPSHTSQYLCASSPTQGVGEKLFFGSGTQLSVL.